This T cell receptor beta chain was obtained from a study of T cells in Graves' hyperthyroidism and ophthalmopathy (dated by TCRdb to the late 2010s). For context, the study as a whole: Peripheral blood samples were taken at the time of initial diagnosis, prior to any treatment. The paper describes TCR Vbeta CDR3 sequencing of 120 to 150 peripheral blood samples, made up of under 50 ophthalmopathy patients, 70 to 80 hyperthyroidism patients and roughly 17 progressor patients. Once sampling was done, hyperthyroidism patients were given methimazole at a starting dose of 30 mg daily, whereas ophthalmopathy patients were given high-dose intravenous methylprednisolone. Thyroid tissue and blood T-cell repertoires from six Graves' hyperthyroidism patients were also compared in the study. To identify distinguishing TCR V-J signatures, a discovery cohort of some 99 patients was used, comprising 40 to 45 with Graves' ophthalmopathy and 55 to 65 with stable Graves' hyperthyroidism. An independent validation cohort of about 20 hyperthyroidism patients and some 15 patients who later progressed to ophthalmopathy tested prospective prediction of ophthalmopathy. The 75 to 100 discovery patients were randomly divided into training and test sets at a 7:3 ratio.

Amplification of TCR beta CDR3 regions was carried out from RNA transcripts. The first round of RT-PCR for the TCR CDR3 was performed with the HTBI primer set and the Qiagen OneStep RT-PCR kit. Libraries were constructed in a second round of multiplex PCR, after which size selection and purification were performed. The libraries were sequenced on an Illumina HiSeq2000 using paired-end 100 bp reads. The source study handled its data this way. SOAPnuke was used to process the raw data, throwing out any read that contained adapters or uncalled bases, had a mean Phred below 15, or lacked an exact constant-primer or identifier match. High-quality paired reads were merged using COPE v1.2.5, and each unique nucleotide sequence was defined as a clonotype. MiTCR v1.1 was used to align the clonotypes against IMGT TRBV, TRBD and TRBJ reference segments. Only V-J combinations with frequency above 0.0001, covering 98% to 99.2% of repertoires, were analysed. The TCS score was defined as F50 (clonal expansion) divided by E x V (chaos), with BLOSUM62-based TCRdist calculated between CDR3 peptides within each V-J. Welch's t-statistics and random forest reduced 514 V-J features to roughly 13, which were used in a naive Bayes classifier (R e1071). TCRdb reprocessing: public reads trimmed at Q25 with fastp, clones called with MiXCR, in-frame beta chains kept. Every distinct CDR3 protein forms one entry, paired with its most common genes and DNA. TCRdb's processing, not the study's, gives the V and J calls here. In this sample the table shows some 550,000 distinct CDR3 sequences, less than 25% of which occur a single time. About 26% of the sample lies in the top ten.

A patient counted as having stable Graves' hyperthyroidism if no progression to ophthalmopathy occurred over 18 months of follow-up. The hyperthyroidism patients were between 18 and 65 years old and newly diagnosed, with a disease duration of less than 2 months. Patients with uncontrolled infections, other autoimmune diseases, pregnancy or lactation were excluded. Clinical symptoms, serum thyroxine and TRAb, thyroid ultrasound, and orbital computed tomography formed the basis for the diagnoses. PBMCs were separated from roughly 9.3 ml of fresh peripheral blood using Ficoll-Paque density gradient centrifugation. Total RNA was extracted using Trizol reagent, and RNA quality was assessed on an Agilent 2100 Bioanalyzer. In its sample, this clonotype was seen a few times. Its recognized antigen is unknown. It has no much larger one-base neighbor in the sample; base qualities were not kept. The study at large found these results: No statistical method was used to fix the sample size in advance, and group allocation was not hidden from the investigators. In validation, the model predicted progression to ophthalmopathy a median of 6.5 months before onset, with roughly 70% sensitivity and roughly 79% specificity. Blood samples also contained most of the expanded thyroid clonotypes (frequency above 0.001), which suggests that blood repertoires may reflect thyroid immune responses. In cross-validation, a model built on a 13 V-J signature told ophthalmopathy apart from stable hyperthyroidism with approximately 91% sensitivity and around 83% specificity, and in testing the same model reached 80%/75%.

The germline V gene (reference sequence) supplies CDR1 DFQATT and CDR2 SNEGSKA. V and J are truncated by 6 bases and 2 bases respectively, leaving an intervening sequence of 16 bases. The CDR3 runs 14 amino acids, cysteine and phenylalanine included. The only DNA kept is the CDR3, 42 bases in frame from the first base. Sequenced material: blood. This clonotype was sampled from a man younger than 30 with Graves' hyperthyroidism. The V and J segments used are TRBV20-1 and TRBJ2-5, with TRBD1 tentatively as D gene (5 bases match). The CDR3 protein: CSARQHPNQETQYF. The DNA reads TGCAGTGCCCGACAGCATCCTAATCAAGAGACCCAGTACTTC.